This T cell receptor (beta chain) was captured in a study of blood T cell repertoires in COVID-19. Assay used: immunoSEQ multiplex PCR; TCRdb lists only in-frame clones, some missing. The table shows 97,000 or so clones, with around nine tenths occurring only once. The CDR3 runs to 14 residues. The trim removed 6 bases at V and 7 bases at J, leaving 4 bases unmatched. Germline V gene sequence: CDR1 LGHNT, CDR2 FRNRAP. The clonotype comes from a man aged 45 to 65 with active COVID-19. The sample consisted of peripheral blood. The chain employs TRBV12-5 and TRBJ1-6, with 9 bases that match TRBD1. CDR3 nucleotides: TGTGCTAGTGGGGGGACAGGGCGGAATTCACCCCTCCACTTT. Its protein is CASGGTGRNSPLHF. Complete variable domain (other parts from reference TRBV12-5 and TRBJ1-6): DARVTQTPRHKVTEMGQEVTMRCQPILGHNTVFWYRQTMMQGLELLAYFRNRAPLDDSGMPKDRFSAEMPDATLATLKIQPSEPRDSAVYFCASGGTGRNSPLHFGNGTRLTVT.